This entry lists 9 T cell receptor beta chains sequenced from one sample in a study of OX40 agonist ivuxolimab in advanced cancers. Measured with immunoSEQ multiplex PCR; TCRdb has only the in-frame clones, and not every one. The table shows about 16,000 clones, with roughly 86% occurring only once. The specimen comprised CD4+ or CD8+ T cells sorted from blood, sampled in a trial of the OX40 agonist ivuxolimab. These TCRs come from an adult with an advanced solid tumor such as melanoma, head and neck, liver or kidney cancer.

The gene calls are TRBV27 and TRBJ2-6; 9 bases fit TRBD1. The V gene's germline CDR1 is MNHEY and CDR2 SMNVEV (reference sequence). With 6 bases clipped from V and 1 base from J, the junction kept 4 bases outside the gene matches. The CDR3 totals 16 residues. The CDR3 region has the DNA TGTGCCAGCAGGGATGGACAGGGGTCTGGGGCCAACGTCCTGACTTTC. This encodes CASRDGQGSGANVLTF.

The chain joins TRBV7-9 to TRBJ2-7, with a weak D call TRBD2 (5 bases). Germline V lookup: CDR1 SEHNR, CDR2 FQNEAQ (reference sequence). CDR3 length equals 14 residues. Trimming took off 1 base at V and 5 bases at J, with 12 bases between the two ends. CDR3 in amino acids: CASSLDAAGDEQYF. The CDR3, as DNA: TGTGCCAGCAGCTTAGATGCCGCCGGGGACGAGCAGTACTTC.

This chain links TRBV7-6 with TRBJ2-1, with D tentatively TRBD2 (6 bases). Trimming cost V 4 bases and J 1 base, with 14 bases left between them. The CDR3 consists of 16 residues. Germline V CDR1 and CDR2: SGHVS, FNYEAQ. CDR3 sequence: CASSSPGGVSYNEQFF. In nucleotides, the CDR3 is TGTGCCAGCAGCTCCCCCGGCGGGGTGTCCTACAATGAGCAGTTCTTC.

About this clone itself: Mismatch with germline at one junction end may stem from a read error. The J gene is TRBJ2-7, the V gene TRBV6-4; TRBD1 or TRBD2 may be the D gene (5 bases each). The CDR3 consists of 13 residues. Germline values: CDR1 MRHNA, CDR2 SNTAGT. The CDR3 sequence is CASNPVGVGVRGF. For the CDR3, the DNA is TGTGCCAGCAACCCGGTGGGGGTAGGGGTAAGGGGTTTC.

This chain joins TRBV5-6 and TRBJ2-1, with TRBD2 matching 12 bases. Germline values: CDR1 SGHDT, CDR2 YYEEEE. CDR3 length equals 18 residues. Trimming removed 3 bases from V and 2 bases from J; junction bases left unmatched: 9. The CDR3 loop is CASSSTSGRPPTYNEQFF. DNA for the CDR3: TGTGCCAGCAGCTCCACTAGCGGGAGGCCCCCCACCTACAATGAGCAGTTCTTC.

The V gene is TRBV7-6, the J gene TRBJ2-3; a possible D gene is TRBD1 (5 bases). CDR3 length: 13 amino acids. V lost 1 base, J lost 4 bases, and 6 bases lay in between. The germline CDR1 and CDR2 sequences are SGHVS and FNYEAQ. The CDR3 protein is CASSLVGADTQYF. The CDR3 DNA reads TGTGCCAGCAGCTTAGTAGGGGCAGATACGCAGTATTTT.

CDR3 amino acids: CASSLARQGGETQYF. Written as DNA, the CDR3 is TGTGCCAGCAGCTTGGCCCGACAGGGGGGCGAGACCCAGTACTTC. The chain employs TRBV5-5 and TRBJ2-5, with 9 bases that match TRBD1. Unmatched junction bases numbered 5, after V lost 0 bases and J lost 5 bases. Germline V lookup: CDR1 SGHKS, CDR2 YYEKEE (reference sequence). The CDR3 totals 15 residues.

CDR3 nucleotides: TGTGCCAGCAGTTACTCAGTCCCCAACGCGAACTATGGCTACACCTTC. Protein product: CASSYSVPNANYGYTF. The gene calls are TRBV6-5 and TRBJ1-2; D is unclear. The ends were cut back, 0 bases at V and 2 bases at J, with 13 bases in the middle. Germline V gives CDR1 MNHEY, CDR2 SVGAGI. The CDR3 has 16 residues.

CDR3 sequence: CASSLEQFTEAFF. Here the CDR3 DNA reads TGTGCCAGCAGCTTAGAACAGTTCACTGAAGCTTTCTTT. The chain combines TRBV11-2 with TRBJ1-1; D gene unclear. Germline CDR1 and CDR2: SGHAT and FQNNGV. Trimming left V 0 bases short and J 4 bases short, with 6 bases between. There are 13 residues in the CDR3.